Listed below are T cell receptor beta chains from one sample, sequenced in a study of blood T cell repertoires in COVID-19. The assay was immunoSEQ multiplex PCR, and TCRdb's table has in-frame clones only and misses some. This sample has about 370,000 clones, with around 87% found just once. The sample taken for sequencing was PBMCs or T cells enriched from blood (not recorded which). These receptors all come from a man in his late teens or twenties who had recovered from COVID-19. The CDR3 runs from the conserved cysteine through the conserved F or W. D genes are given only for firm matches. Expanded clones get a size class; other rows say once, few or many, or leave the size out.

d_call: TRBD2
cdr3_length: 17
j_call: TRBJ2-2
v_call: TRBV9
clone_size: .
cdr3_nt: TGTGCCAGCAGCGCCGCACCCGGGACTATACACACCGGGGAGCTGTTTTTT
cdr3_aa: CASSAAPGTIHTGELFF

d_call: .
cdr3_length: 13
j_call: TRBJ1-2
v_call: TRBV2
clone_size: .
cdr3_nt: TGTGCCAGCAGTGAAACAGGGCTCGCGGGCTACACCTTC
cdr3_aa: CASSETGLAGYTF

d_call: .
cdr3_length: 15
j_call: TRBJ1-2
v_call: TRBV7-9
clone_size: .
cdr3_nt: TGTGCCAGCAGCCGCCGCGGGGAACCTAACTATGGCTACACCTTC
cdr3_aa: CASSRRGEPNYGYTF

d_call: .
cdr3_length: 14
j_call: TRBJ2-2
v_call: TRBV6-2/TRBV6-3
clone_size: .
cdr3_nt: TGTGCCAGCAGTTCCTGGTTGAGAACCGGGGAGCTGTTTTTT
cdr3_aa: CASSSWLRTGELFF

d_call: .
cdr3_length: 14
j_call: TRBJ2-7
v_call: TRBV27
clone_size: .
cdr3_nt: TGTGCCAGCAGTTTGCAGGCTGGTTGGGACGAGCAGTACTTC
cdr3_aa: CASSLQAGWDEQYF

d_call: .
cdr3_length: 14
j_call: TRBJ1-5
v_call: TRBV5-1
clone_size: .
cdr3_nt: TGCGCCAGCAGCTACGGACAGTTAGGCCAGCCCCAGCATTTT
cdr3_aa: CASSYGQLGQPQHF

d_call: .
cdr3_length: 17
j_call: TRBJ1-1
v_call: TRBV4-2
clone_size: .
cdr3_nt: TGTGCCAGCAGCCAAGACCGGCCTGGGGCTGGGAACACTGAAGCTTTCTTT
cdr3_aa: CASSQDRPGAGNTEAFF

d_call: TRBD2
cdr3_length: 16
j_call: TRBJ2-1
v_call: TRBV7-2
clone_size: .
cdr3_nt: TGTGCCAGCAGCTTAGCGCTAGCGGGCGCTCGCCATGAGCAGTTCTTC
cdr3_aa: CASSLALAGARHEQFF

d_call: TRBD2
cdr3_length: 16
j_call: TRBJ2-1
v_call: TRBV5-1
clone_size: .
cdr3_nt: TGCGCCAGCAGCCTAACTAGCGGGGGGGCCTTGGGTGAGCAGTTCTTC
cdr3_aa: CASSLTSGGALGEQFF

d_call: .
cdr3_length: 16
j_call: TRBJ2-3
v_call: TRBV6-5
clone_size: .
cdr3_nt: TGTGCCAGCAGTTACTCAGGTCCTAACACGGGGGATACGCAGTATTTT
cdr3_aa: CASSYSGPNTGDTQYF

d_call: .
cdr3_length: 16
j_call: TRBJ1-5
v_call: TRBV7-2
clone_size: .
cdr3_nt: TGTGCCAGCAGCTTAGGAGGCCCGGGGATGAATCAGCCCCAGCATTTT
cdr3_aa: CASSLGGPGMNQPQHF

d_call: TRBD1
cdr3_length: 14
j_call: TRBJ1-1
v_call: TRBV27
clone_size: .
cdr3_nt: TGTGCCAGCAGTTTATGGACAGGGGACACTGAAGCTTTCTTT
cdr3_aa: CASSLWTGDTEAFF

d_call: TRBD2
cdr3_length: 15
j_call: TRBJ2-5
v_call: TRBV7-2
clone_size: .
cdr3_nt: TGTGCCAGCAGCTTAAGCGTAGCGGGAAGGGAGACCCAGTACTTC
cdr3_aa: CASSLSVAGRETQYF

d_call: .
cdr3_length: 12
j_call: TRBJ2-3
v_call: TRBV9
clone_size: .
cdr3_nt: TGTGCCAGCAGCCAAGACATAGGCACGCAGTATTTT
cdr3_aa: CASSQDIGTQYF

d_call: TRBD1
cdr3_length: 15
j_call: TRBJ2-7
v_call: TRBV11-2
clone_size: .
cdr3_nt: TGTGCCAGCAGCTTAGCGACAGGGGGTGGCTACGAGCAGTACTTC
cdr3_aa: CASSLATGGGYEQYF

d_call: .
cdr3_length: 13
j_call: TRBJ1-2
v_call: TRBV12-3/TRBV12-4
clone_size: .
cdr3_nt: TGTGCCAGCAGCCGCCAGGGGTTCCATGGCTACACCTTC
cdr3_aa: CASSRQGFHGYTF

d_call: .
cdr3_length: 12
j_call: TRBJ2-7
v_call: TRBV28
clone_size: .
cdr3_nt: TGTGCCAGCACCGACGGGGGCTACGAGCAGTACTTC
cdr3_aa: CASTDGGYEQYF

d_call: TRBD1
cdr3_length: 15
j_call: TRBJ1-3
v_call: TRBV11-2
clone_size: .
cdr3_nt: TGTGCCAGCAGCTTAGGGGAAGGGGGCAAGGACACCATATATTTT
cdr3_aa: CASSLGEGGKDTIYF

d_call: TRBD1
cdr3_length: 13
j_call: TRBJ1-2
v_call: TRBV28
clone_size: .
cdr3_nt: TGTGCCAGCAGTTTAGACAGGGGGCACGGCTACACCTTC
cdr3_aa: CASSLDRGHGYTF

d_call: .
cdr3_length: 12
j_call: TRBJ1-4
v_call: TRBV28
clone_size: .
cdr3_nt: TGTGCCAGCAGTCTTGACAGGGAAAAACTGTTTTTT
cdr3_aa: CASSLDREKLFF

d_call: .
cdr3_length: 13
j_call: TRBJ1-1
v_call: TRBV4-3
clone_size: .
cdr3_nt: TGCGCCAGCAGCCAAGAGAAACATCAAGAAGCTTTCTTT
cdr3_aa: CASSQEKHQEAFF

d_call: .
cdr3_length: 12
j_call: TRBJ1-1
v_call: TRBV29-1
clone_size: .
cdr3_nt: TGCAGCGTTGAAGCGGGAGGCACTGAAGCTTTCTTT
cdr3_aa: CSVEAGGTEAFF

d_call: .
cdr3_length: 12
j_call: TRBJ1-5
v_call: TRBV29-1
clone_size: .
cdr3_nt: TGCAGCGCCCGGGACACCGATCAGCCCCAGCATTTT
cdr3_aa: CSARDTDQPQHF

d_call: .
cdr3_length: 15
j_call: TRBJ1-5
v_call: TRBV10-3
clone_size: .
cdr3_nt: TGTGCCATCAGCGGACAGCCAAATACAAATCAGCCCCAGCATTTT
cdr3_aa: CAISGQPNTNQPQHF

d_call: TRBD1
cdr3_length: 18
j_call: TRBJ2-2
v_call: TRBV7-2
clone_size: .
cdr3_nt: TGTGCCAGCAGCCAATGGGGGCTGGGACAGGGGCGGGGCGGGGAGCTGTTTTTT
cdr3_aa: CASSQWGLGQGRGGELFF

d_call: .
cdr3_length: 15
j_call: TRBJ1-5
v_call: TRBV15
clone_size: .
cdr3_nt: TGTGCCACCAGCAGAGATTATGACAGAACTCAGCCCCAGCATTTT
cdr3_aa: CATSRDYDRTQPQHF

d_call: TRBD1
cdr3_length: 17
j_call: TRBJ1-4
v_call: TRBV25-1
clone_size: .
cdr3_nt: TGTGCCAGCAGTGGACTCCGACAGGGGCCGAGGGGTGAAAAACTGTTTTTT
cdr3_aa: CASSGLRQGPRGEKLFF

d_call: TRBD1
cdr3_length: 14
j_call: TRBJ2-3
v_call: TRBV6-5
clone_size: .
cdr3_nt: TGTGCCAGCAGTAGGGACAGCGGCATGGATACGCAGTATTTT
cdr3_aa: CASSRDSGMDTQYF

d_call: TRBD2
cdr3_length: 17
j_call: TRBJ2-1
v_call: TRBV7-9
clone_size: .
cdr3_nt: TGTGCCAGCAGCTTAGGATTTAGCGGGGGGATATACAATGAGCAGTTCTTC
cdr3_aa: CASSLGFSGGIYNEQFF

d_call: .
cdr3_length: 13
j_call: TRBJ1-1
v_call: TRBV14
clone_size: .
cdr3_nt: TGTGCCAGCAGCCATTTTGGTTGGGAGCCGCCTTTCTTT
cdr3_aa: CASSHFGWEPPFF

d_call: .
cdr3_length: 15
j_call: TRBJ1-3
v_call: TRBV6-5
clone_size: .
cdr3_nt: TGTGCCAGCAGTTACTCGGCGGTTTCTGGAAACACCATATATTTT
cdr3_aa: CASSYSAVSGNTIYF

d_call: .
cdr3_length: 13
j_call: TRBJ1-5
v_call: TRBV30
clone_size: .
cdr3_nt: TGTGCCTGGAGTGTATCCGGGAATCAGCCCCAGCATTTT
cdr3_aa: CAWSVSGNQPQHF

d_call: TRBD2
cdr3_length: 15
j_call: TRBJ2-5
v_call: TRBV7-2
clone_size: once
cdr3_nt: TGTGCCAGCAGCCCCATCCGGACTAGCTCAGAGACCCAGTACTTC
cdr3_aa: CASSPIRTSSETQYF

d_call: .
cdr3_length: 12
j_call: TRBJ1-5
v_call: TRBV12-5
clone_size: .
cdr3_nt: TGTGCTAGCACCCGAGGAGATCAGCCCCAGCATTTT
cdr3_aa: CASTRGDQPQHF

d_call: TRBD1
cdr3_length: 14
j_call: TRBJ1-6
v_call: TRBV28
clone_size: .
cdr3_nt: TGTGCCAGCACCCCCGGACAGGGTTTATCATACCTCCACTTT
cdr3_aa: CASTPGQGLSYLHF

d_call: .
cdr3_length: 14
j_call: TRBJ1-4
v_call: TRBV7-8
clone_size: .
cdr3_nt: TGTGCCAGCAGCGCCCGGACAGCAAATGAAAAACTGTTTTTT
cdr3_aa: CASSARTANEKLFF

d_call: TRBD1
cdr3_length: 16
j_call: TRBJ2-2
v_call: TRBV5-1
clone_size: .
cdr3_nt: TGCGCCAGCAGCTTTGCAGGGGGCGCAGGTTCCGGGGAGCTGTTTTTT
cdr3_aa: CASSFAGGAGSGELFF

d_call: TRBD1
cdr3_length: 15
j_call: TRBJ1-2
v_call: TRBV6-1
clone_size: few
cdr3_nt: TGTGCCAGCAGTGAGCCGGGACAGGGGAACTATGGCTACACCTTC
cdr3_aa: CASSEPGQGNYGYTF

d_call: TRBD1
cdr3_length: 15
j_call: TRBJ2-7
v_call: TRBV7-3
clone_size: .
cdr3_nt: TGTGCCAGCAGCTTTGGAAGGACAGGGGTGGACGAGCAGTACTTC
cdr3_aa: CASSFGRTGVDEQYF

d_call: .
cdr3_length: 13
j_call: TRBJ1-2
v_call: TRBV19
clone_size: .
cdr3_nt: TGTGCCAGTAGTATCGCGGGCCCCGGAAGCTACACCTTC
cdr3_aa: CASSIAGPGSYTF

d_call: TRBD1
cdr3_length: 15
j_call: TRBJ2-2
v_call: TRBV3-1/TRBV3-2
clone_size: once
cdr3_nt: TGTGCCAGCAGCCGTGGGACAGGGGAAACCGGGGAGCTGTTTTTT
cdr3_aa: CASSRGTGETGELFF

d_call: TRBD2
cdr3_length: 18
j_call: TRBJ2-7
v_call: TRBV7-9
clone_size: few
cdr3_nt: TGTGCCAGCAGCCTGACCATGGGACTAGCGGGAGGATCATACGAGCAGTACTTC
cdr3_aa: CASSLTMGLAGGSYEQYF

d_call: .
cdr3_length: 12
j_call: TRBJ2-2
v_call: TRBV12-3/TRBV12-4
clone_size: .
cdr3_nt: TGTGCCAGCACCCGGAGAACCGGGGAGCTGTTTTTT
cdr3_aa: CASTRRTGELFF

d_call: .
cdr3_length: 14
j_call: TRBJ1-5
v_call: TRBV5-1
clone_size: .
cdr3_nt: TGCGCCAGCAGCTTGGAGAGTAGCAATCAGCCCCAGCATTTT
cdr3_aa: CASSLESSNQPQHF

d_call: TRBD1
cdr3_length: 15
j_call: TRBJ2-1
v_call: TRBV7-3
clone_size: .
cdr3_nt: TGTGCCAGCAGCTTGCGACAGGGGTTCTACAATGAGCAGTTCTTC
cdr3_aa: CASSLRQGFYNEQFF

d_call: .
cdr3_length: 13
j_call: TRBJ2-1
v_call: TRBV6-4
clone_size: .
cdr3_nt: TGTGCCACCCGACTAGATGGGACGAATGAGCAGTTCTTC
cdr3_aa: CATRLDGTNEQFF

d_call: TRBD1
cdr3_length: 13
j_call: TRBJ1-2
v_call: TRBV19
clone_size: .
cdr3_nt: TGTGCCAGTAGTCAGGGGGCGCATTATGGCTACACCTTC
cdr3_aa: CASSQGAHYGYTF

d_call: .
cdr3_length: 14
j_call: TRBJ1-2
v_call: TRBV28
clone_size: .
cdr3_nt: TGTGCCAGCAGTTTATTAGACAGGAACTATGGCTACACCTTC
cdr3_aa: CASSLLDRNYGYTF

d_call: .
cdr3_length: 14
j_call: TRBJ1-5
v_call: TRBV5-6
clone_size: .
cdr3_nt: TGTGCCAGCAGCCTGGGGACATTCCATCAGCCCCAGCATTTT
cdr3_aa: CASSLGTFHQPQHF

d_call: .
cdr3_length: 14
j_call: TRBJ1-6
v_call: TRBV2
clone_size: .
cdr3_nt: TGTGCCAGCTGCAGGGTTTCCTATAATTCACCCCTCCACTTT
cdr3_aa: CASCRVSYNSPLHF